This T cell receptor beta chain appears in the sequencing data of a study of blood T cell repertoires in COVID-19. As for the study in general: Sites across the United States, Italy and Spain contributed samples from acute and convalescent COVID-19. The analysed material was cDNA or gDNA that came from T cells, B-cell-depleted T cells, or PBMCs.

The CDR3 is 15 residues long. In germline, CDR1 is SGHNT, CDR2 YYREEE (reference sequence). V was clipped by 0 bases and J by 2 bases, with 11 bases between them. Only in-frame clones appear in the TCRdb table, and some are missing; sequencing was by immunoSEQ multiplex PCR. In the table there are about 110,000 clones, around 68% of which are singletons. The chain couples TRBV5-4 to TRBJ1-2; D possibly corresponds to TRBD1 (5 bases). The TCR comes from an older woman with acute or convalescent COVID-19. The specimen was peripheral blood. The CDR3, as DNA: TGTGCCAGCAGCTTGGAAGCGGGGGGAAACTATGGCTACACCTTC. Translating it yields CASSLEAGGNYGYTF. The full variable domain, rest sourced from reference TRBV5-4 and TRBJ1-2, is ETGVTQSPTHLIKTRGQQVTLRCSSQSGHNTVSWYQQALGQGPQFIFQYYREEENGRGNFPPRFSGLQFPNYSSELNVNALELDDSALYLCASSLEAGGNYGYTFGSGTRLTVV.